What follows are 29 T cell receptor beta chains derived from one specimen sequenced in a study of T cell changes during pregnancy in multiple sclerosis. Using immunoSEQ multiplex PCR, the repertoire was profiled, and TCRdb retains in-frame clones only, with some absent. The table includes 65,000 to 85,000 clones, 75% to 90% detected once. The sample was peripheral blood, taken after pregnancy. These receptors all come from a female donor in good health, enrolled as a control in a pregnancy study.

The genes are TRBV11-3 and TRBJ1-1, with a weak D call TRBD1 (6 bases). Germline V gives CDR1 SGHNT, CDR2 YENEEA. CDR3 size: 13 residues. The V gene lost 4 bases and the J gene lost 1 base, with 7 bases spanning the gap. This chain's CDR3 is CASSWDTNTEAFF. Here the CDR3 DNA reads TGTGCCAGCAGCTGGGACACGAACACTGAAGCTTTCTTT.

The V call is TRBV19, the J call TRBJ2-3, with 7 bases aligning to TRBD2. Trimming cost V 5 bases and J 1 base; bases outside gene matches: 9. The germline CDR1 and CDR2 sequences are LNHDA and SQIVND (reference sequence). The CDR3 has 16 amino acids. The CDR3 coding sequence is TGTGCCAGTAGTTCCACGACTAGCATAGGCACAGATACGCAGTATTTT. Amino acid sequence: CASSSTTSIGTDTQYF.

In this sample, this clone turned up a few times. The rearrangement uses TRBV27 and TRBJ1-2; 7 positions agree with TRBD1. V shed 5 bases, J shed 4 bases, and the junction held 7 bases outside the gene matches. This CDR3 has 14 amino acids. Looked up from germline, CDR1 is MNHEY and CDR2 is SMNVEV (reference sequence). This CDR3 is CASSTRTGAYGYTF. Written as DNA, the CDR3 is TGTGCCAGCAGTACCCGGACAGGTGCCTATGGCTACACCTTC.

This clone was observed a handful of times. The rearrangement links TRBV7-9 to TRBJ1-5; D is uncertain. Between the trimmed V and J ends, which lost 5 bases and 5 bases, there was a span of 10 bases. This CDR3 region has 13 residues. CDR1 SEHNR and CDR2 FQNEAQ come from the germline V gene (reference sequence). The CDR3 DNA follows: TGTGCCAGCAGCGGAGAATCCCATCAGCCCCAGCATTTT. This translates into CASSGESHQPQHF.

This chain uses TRBV2 with TRBJ1-1; 8 bases match TRBD1. The CDR3 is 16 residues long. V gave up 0 bases and J gave up 6 bases; unmatched junction bases: 9. CDR1 is SNHLY and CDR2 is FYNNEI in the germline V gene. As DNA, the CDR3 is TGTGCCAGCAGTGAAGCGCGGGGCAGGGGGCTATCTGAAGCTTTCTTT. It codes for CASSEARGRGLSEAFF. The full variable domain, with the rest looked up from reference TRBV2 and TRBJ1-1, is EPEVTQTPSHQVTQMGQEVILRCVPISNHLYFYWYRQILGQKVEFLVSFYNNEISEKSEIFDDQFSVERPDGSNFTLKIRSTKLEDSAMYFCASSEARGRGLSEAFFGQGTRLTVV.

The chain recombines TRBV6-5 with TRBJ2-7, with D possibly TRBD2 on 8 matching bases. Between the trimmed V and J ends, which lost 6 bases and 2 bases, there was a span of 14 bases. The CDR3 extends over 14 amino acids. CDR1 and CDR2 from the germline V gene are MNHEY and SVGAGI. CDR3 DNA: TGTGCCAGCAGGCGACAGGGACTAGCCTACGAGCAGTACTTC. Residues: CASRRQGLAYEQYF.

This clone was detected once. The J gene is TRBJ2-5, the V gene TRBV5-1; 12 bases map to TRBD2. The V gene's germline CDR1 is SGHRS and CDR2 YFSETQ. V dropped 3 bases and J dropped 5; count of bases not matched to a gene: 8. The length of the CDR3 is 16 residues. In DNA, the CDR3 is TGCGCCAGCAGCTGGCTAGCGGGGGGGCTGGGGGAGACCCAGTACTTC. Its translation: CASSWLAGGLGETQYF.

The rearrangement uses TRBV5-4 and TRBJ1-2; D is unresolved. Trimming cost V 0 bases and J 3 bases, with 9 bases left between them. This CDR3 has 14 residues. The germline V gene encodes CDR1 SGHNT and CDR2 YYREEE (reference sequence). CDR3: CASSLAGSHYGYTF. The CDR3 DNA reads TGTGCCAGCAGCTTGGCGGGGTCTCACTATGGCTACACCTTC.

This chain connects TRBV30 to TRBJ1-2; D possibly corresponds to TRBD1 (6 bases). Trimming removed 3 bases at V and 4 bases at J, with 18 bases between. In germline, CDR1 is GTSNPN, CDR2 SVGIG (reference sequence). There are 15 residues in the CDR3. The CDR3 loop reads CAWRNIGGGSYGYTF. The CDR3 DNA follows: TGTGCCTGGAGAAACATAGGGGGAGGGAGCTATGGCTACACCTTC.

V and J are TRBV19 and TRBJ1-3, with D uncertain. The CDR3 spans 13 residues. Germline-derived CDR1 and CDR2 are LNHDA and SQIVND (reference sequence). The V and J ends lost 3 bases and 0 bases respectively, with 3 bases between them. CDR3 sequence reads: CASSIVSGNTIYF. The DNA of the CDR3 is TGTGCCAGTAGTATCGTCTCTGGAAACACCATATATTTT.

V gene TRBV7-2 combines with J gene TRBJ1-3; tentatively, D is TRBD1 (5 bases). Germline CDR1 is SGHTA and CDR2 is FQGNSA. Trimming stripped 5 bases from V and 2 bases from J, with 16 bases between. The CDR3 covers 16 residues. The CDR3 nucleotides are TGTGCCAGCAGCCGCCGTGAGGCACAGGCTGGAAACACCATATATTTT. Protein: CASSRREAQAGNTIYF.

V and J are TRBV5-6 and TRBJ2-6, with a tentative D call TRBD2 (5 bases). Trimming pared 0 bases from V and 1 base from J, leaving 5 bases between. Per the germline V gene, CDR1 is SGHDT and CDR2 is YYEEEE. The CDR3 covers 15 residues. In DNA, the CDR3 is TGTGCCAGCAGCTTGGGAGGGTCTGGGGCCAACGTCCTGACTTTC. Translation gives CASSLGGSGANVLTF.

The chain uses TRBV10-3 and TRBJ2-5; TRBD2 matches at 8 bases. The CDR3 spans 14 residues. CDR1 ENHRY and CDR2 SYGVKD come from the germline V gene. The V and J ends lost 10 bases and 2 bases, in that order; junction bases with no gene match: 9. The CDR3 loop reads CATKGAGDQETQYF. In DNA, the CDR3 is TGTGCCACCAAAGGAGCGGGAGATCAAGAGACCCAGTACTTC.

This sequence joins TRBV6-1 and TRBJ1-2; D is possibly TRBD1 (6 bases). Trimming took 5 bases from V and 2 from J, leaving 15 bases between them. CDR3 size: 15 residues. CDR1 and CDR2 (germline): MNHNS, SASEGT. The CDR3 DNA reads TGTGCCAGCAGTCTTAGCAGGGGAAAGAACTATGGCTACACCTTC. This translates into CASSLSRGKNYGYTF.

This chain joins TRBV5-1 and TRBJ2-3; D possibly corresponds to TRBD2 (6 bases). V was trimmed by 5 bases and J by 4 bases, leaving 11 bases between them. The CDR3 runs to 13 residues. The germline gives CDR1 SGHRS, CDR2 YFSETQ. The CDR3 loop reads CASRGGNADTQYF. CDR3 sequence (DNA): TGCGCCAGCAGAGGAGGGAATGCAGATACGCAGTATTTT.

This clone was seen just once. CDR3 region: CASSPRGLAYEQYF. For the CDR3, the DNA is TGTGCCAGCTCACCACGGGGACTAGCGTACGAGCAGTACTTC. This chain connects TRBV18 to TRBJ2-7, with 10 bases lining up with TRBD2. There are 14 residues in the CDR3. V was pared by 1 base and J by 4 bases, with 1 base of the junction left unmatched. From germline, CDR1 is KGHSH and CDR2 LQKENI. The complete variable domain, with remaining parts taken from reference TRBV18 and TRBJ2-7, reads NAGVMQNPRHLVRRRGQEARLRCSPMKGHSHVYWYRQLPEEGLKFMVYLQKENIIDESGMPKERFSAEFPKEGPSILRIQQVVRGDSAAYFCASSPRGLAYEQYFGPGTRLTVT.

The V call is TRBV30, the J call TRBJ1-2; 8 nucleotides align to TRBD1. The trim removed 3 bases at V and 8 bases at J, leaving 2 bases unmatched. Germline V gene lookup returns CDR1 GTSNPN and CDR2 SVGIG (reference sequence). The CDR3 consists of 11 residues. CDR3 loop: CAWRSGGGYTF. The CDR3 nucleotides read TGTGCCTGGAGGTCAGGGGGCGGCTACACCTTC.

This clone came up once. V usage is TRBV27 and J usage is TRBJ2-7; TRBD2 is a possible D gene (5 bases). Trimming took off 8 bases at V and 2 bases at J, with 22 bases between the two ends. Germline V gene lookup returns CDR1 MNHEY and CDR2 SMNVEV (reference sequence). The CDR3 covers 16 residues. Here the CDR3 DNA reads TGTGCCAGCGCCCGGGCGACCGGCGGGTACGCCTACGAGCAGTACTTC. Residues: CASARATGGYAYEQYF.

The chain carries TRBV6-1 and TRBJ2-7, with TRBD1 matching 10 bases. V dropped 4 bases and J dropped 2; count of bases not matched to a gene: 5. This CDR3 has 15 residues. Looked up from germline, CDR1 is MNHNS and CDR2 is SASEGT. CDR3 protein: CASSGPGQGPYEQYF. The DNA for the CDR3 is TGTGCCAGCAGTGGACCGGGACAGGGGCCCTACGAGCAGTACTTC.

V and J are TRBV18 and TRBJ1-2; 10 bases line up with TRBD1. This CDR3 is 16 amino acids long. CDR1 and CDR2 (germline): KGHSH, LQKENI. After removal of 3 bases from V and 5 bases from J, the junction contained 9 bases not matched to a gene. CDR3 region: CASSPGTGDRKYGYTF. DNA for the CDR3: TGTGCCAGCTCACCCGGGACAGGGGATCGGAAGTATGGCTACACCTTC.

This clone has more than one count but fewer than ten. The chain is built from TRBV5-6 and TRBJ2-1, with D perhaps TRBD1 (6 bases). CDR3 length equals 14 residues. Germline V lookup: CDR1 SGHDT, CDR2 YYEEEE. V lost 5 bases and J lost 6, with 15 bases in between. CDR3 nucleotide sequence: TGTGCCAGCAGTTATAGGGGGTCGGGCAATGAGCAGTTCTTC. It encodes CASSYRGSGNEQFF.

V and J are TRBV5-6 and TRBJ2-5; TRBD2 agrees at 14 bases. The J call may be incorrect, as the DNA end agrees better with TRBJ2-7. Germline lookup yields CDR1 SGHDT and CDR2 YYEEEE. The CDR3 totals 13 residues. The CDR3 DNA reads as TGTGCCAGCGGACTAGCGGGGGGCTACGAGCAGTACTTC. It translates to CASGLAGGYEQYF.

This chain connects TRBV9 to TRBJ1-5; D is uncertain. The CDR3 is 15 amino acids. V was pared by 0 bases and J by 0 bases, with 7 bases between. Germline CDR1 SGDLS, CDR2 YYNGEE. The CDR3 sequence: CASSVGGDSNQPQHF. The CDR3 region has the DNA TGTGCCAGCAGCGTAGGGGGAGATAGCAATCAGCCCCAGCATTTT.

This clone was seen just once. The chain is built from TRBV10-3 and TRBJ2-1; 14 bases fit TRBD2. Germline trimming cut 10 bases from V and 6 bases from J; bases unmatched to any gene: 2. CDR3 length: 13 residues. CDR1 ENHRY and CDR2 SYGVKD come from the germline V gene. CDR3 bases: TGTGCCACGGGACTAGCGGGAGTCAATGAGCAGTTCTTC. Residues: CATGLAGVNEQFF.

This clone was counted between two and nine times. The chain recombines TRBV5-1 with TRBJ1-2; D gene uncertain. The CDR3 runs to 13 residues. Per germline, CDR1 SGHRS and CDR2 YFSETQ. The V end was cut by 5 bases, the J end by 4 bases, with 12 bases between. The CDR3 loop reads CASSRGEAYGYTF. The CDR3 nucleotides are TGCGCCAGCAGTCGGGGTGAAGCCTATGGCTACACCTTC.

Written as DNA, the CDR3 is TGTGCCAGCAGCTCCCAGGGGGCCACCTACAATGAGCAGTTCTTC. Amino acids: CASSSQGATYNEQFF. The rearrangement uses TRBV7-8 and TRBJ2-1; 8 bases map to TRBD1. CDR3 length: 15 amino acids. V shed 4 bases, J shed 2 bases, and the junction held 4 bases outside the gene matches. Germline CDR1 and CDR2: SGHVS and FQNEAQ. Filled out from reference TRBV7-8 and TRBJ2-1, the complete variable domain reads GAGVSQSPRYKVAKRGQDVALRCDPISGHVSLFWYQQALGQGPEFLTYFQNEAQLDKSGLPSDRFFAERPEGSVSTLKIQRTQQEDSAVYLCASSSQGATYNEQFFGPGTRLTVL.

This clone has just a few counts. The chain recombines TRBV19 with TRBJ1-1, with 7 bases lining up with TRBD1. The CDR3 is 14 amino acids. V lost 6 bases to trimming and J lost 1 base; unmatched junction nucleotides: 5. CDR1 is LNHDA, CDR2 SQIVND, per germline (reference sequence). CDR3 in DNA: TGTGCCAGTAGCGACGGACAGGCGAACACTGAAGCTTTCTTT. Residues: CASSDGQANTEAFF.

The chain links TRBV25-1 to TRBJ1-1; D call uncertain. The CDR3 has 13 amino acids. Per the germline V gene, CDR1 is MGHDK and CDR2 is SYGVNS. Trimming removed 6 bases from V and 5 bases from J, with 13 bases in between. The CDR3 DNA follows: TGTGCCAGCAGATCCGGGGATTTAACTGAAGCTTTCTTT. Translation: CASRSGDLTEAFF.

The gene calls are TRBV28 and TRBJ1-2; D gene ambiguous. The CDR3 is 11 residues long. The germline gives CDR1 MDHEN, CDR2 SYDVKM. Trimming removed 5 bases at V and 8 bases at J, with 9 bases between. CDR3 amino acids: CASSDNGGYTF. The CDR3 DNA sequence: TGTGCCAGCAGTGACAACGGCGGCTACACCTTC.